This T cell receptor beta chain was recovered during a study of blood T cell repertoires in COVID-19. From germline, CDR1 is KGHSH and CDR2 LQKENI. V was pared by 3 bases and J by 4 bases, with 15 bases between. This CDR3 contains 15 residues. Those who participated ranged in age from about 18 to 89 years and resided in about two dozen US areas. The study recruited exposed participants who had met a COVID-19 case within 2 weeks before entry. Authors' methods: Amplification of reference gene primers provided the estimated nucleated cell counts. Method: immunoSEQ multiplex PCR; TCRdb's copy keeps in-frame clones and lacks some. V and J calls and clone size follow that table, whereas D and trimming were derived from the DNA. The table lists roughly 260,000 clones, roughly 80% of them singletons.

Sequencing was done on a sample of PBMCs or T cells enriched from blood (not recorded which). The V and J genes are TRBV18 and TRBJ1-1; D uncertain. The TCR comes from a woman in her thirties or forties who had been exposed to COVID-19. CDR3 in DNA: TGTGCCAGCTCACCTGAGGTGGCGGGTGGCACTGAAGCTTTCTTT. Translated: CASSPEVAGGTEAFF.